This T cell receptor beta chain was sequenced for a study of T cells after yellow fever vaccination. Study-wide background: In the case of low-cell-number fractions, SMART-Seq v4 Ultra Low Input was used for preparation. The study's findings and limits: A small share of clonotypes appeared in both CD4 and CD8 compartments. It was a weaker secondary response, yet one that peaked faster, at day 5 versus 15.

In the case of this clonotype: Its target is not known.

Making TCR cDNA involved 5'RACE template switching, which added UMIs and a universal primer site. TCRdb independently ran MiXCR on the 5' RACE reads; one entry per CDR3 protein. Of roughly 68,000 distinct CDR3 sequences in the sample, 6.5% are singletons; the top ten hold about 40%. Germline trimming cut 1 base from V and 4 bases from J; bases unmatched to any gene: 7. CDR3 size: 16 residues. Germline assignment: CDR1 SGHVS and CDR2 FNYEAQ. This clonotype was obtained from a man between 18 and 29 years old who received the YFV17D yellow fever vaccine. The sample was CD8+ T cells sorted from PBMCs, taken more than 40 days after the first yellow fever vaccination. The chain carries TRBV7-6 and TRBJ1-1; 9 positions match TRBD1. Here the CDR3 reads CASSLGTGDVGTEAFF. The CDR3 region has the DNA TGTGCCAGCAGCTTAGGGACAGGGGATGTGGGCACTGAAGCTTTCTTT.